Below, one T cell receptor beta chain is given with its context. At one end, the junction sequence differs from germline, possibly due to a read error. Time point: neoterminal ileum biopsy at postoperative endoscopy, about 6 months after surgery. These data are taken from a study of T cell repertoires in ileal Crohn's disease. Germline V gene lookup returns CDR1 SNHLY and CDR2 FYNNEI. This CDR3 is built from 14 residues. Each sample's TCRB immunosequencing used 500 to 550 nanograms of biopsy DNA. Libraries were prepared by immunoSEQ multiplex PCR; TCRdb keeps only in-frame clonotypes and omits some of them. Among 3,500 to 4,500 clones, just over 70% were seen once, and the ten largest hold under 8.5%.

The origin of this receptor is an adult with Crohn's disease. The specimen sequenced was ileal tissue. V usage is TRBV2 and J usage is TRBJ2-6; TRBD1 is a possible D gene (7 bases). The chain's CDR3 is CASSLRQGGNVLTF. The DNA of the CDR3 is TGTGCCAGCAGCCTCAGGCAGGGGGGCAACGTCCTGACTTTC.